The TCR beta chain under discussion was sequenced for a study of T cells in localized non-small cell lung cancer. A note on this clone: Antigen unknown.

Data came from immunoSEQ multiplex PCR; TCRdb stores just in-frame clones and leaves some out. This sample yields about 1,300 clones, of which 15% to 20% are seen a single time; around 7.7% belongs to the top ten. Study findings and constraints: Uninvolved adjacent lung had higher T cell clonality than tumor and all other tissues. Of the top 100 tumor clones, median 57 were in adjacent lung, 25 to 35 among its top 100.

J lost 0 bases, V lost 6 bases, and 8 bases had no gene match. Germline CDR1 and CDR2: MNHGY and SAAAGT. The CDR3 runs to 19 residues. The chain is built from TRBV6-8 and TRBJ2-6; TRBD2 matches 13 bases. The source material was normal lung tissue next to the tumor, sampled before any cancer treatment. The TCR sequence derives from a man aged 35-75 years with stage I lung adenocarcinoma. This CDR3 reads CASSDLTSGRISGANVLTF. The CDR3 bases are TGTGCCAGCAGCGATCTGACTAGCGGGAGGATCTCTGGGGCCAACGTCCTGACTTTC.